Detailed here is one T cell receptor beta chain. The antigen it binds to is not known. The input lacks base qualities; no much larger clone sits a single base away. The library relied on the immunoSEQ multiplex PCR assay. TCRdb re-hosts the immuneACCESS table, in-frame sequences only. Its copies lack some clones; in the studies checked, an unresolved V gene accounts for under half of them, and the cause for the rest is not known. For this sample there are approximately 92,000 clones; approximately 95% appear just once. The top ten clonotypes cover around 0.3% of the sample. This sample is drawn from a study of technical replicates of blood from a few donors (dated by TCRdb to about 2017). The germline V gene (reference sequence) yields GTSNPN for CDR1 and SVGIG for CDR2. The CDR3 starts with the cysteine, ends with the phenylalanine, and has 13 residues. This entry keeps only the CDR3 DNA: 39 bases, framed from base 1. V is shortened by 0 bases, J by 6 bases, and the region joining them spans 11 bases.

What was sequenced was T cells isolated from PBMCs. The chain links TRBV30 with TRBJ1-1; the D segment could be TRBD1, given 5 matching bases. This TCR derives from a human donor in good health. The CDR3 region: CAWSVLAGPEAFF. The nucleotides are TGTGCCTGGAGTGTACTGGCAGGGCCTGAAGCTTTCTTT.